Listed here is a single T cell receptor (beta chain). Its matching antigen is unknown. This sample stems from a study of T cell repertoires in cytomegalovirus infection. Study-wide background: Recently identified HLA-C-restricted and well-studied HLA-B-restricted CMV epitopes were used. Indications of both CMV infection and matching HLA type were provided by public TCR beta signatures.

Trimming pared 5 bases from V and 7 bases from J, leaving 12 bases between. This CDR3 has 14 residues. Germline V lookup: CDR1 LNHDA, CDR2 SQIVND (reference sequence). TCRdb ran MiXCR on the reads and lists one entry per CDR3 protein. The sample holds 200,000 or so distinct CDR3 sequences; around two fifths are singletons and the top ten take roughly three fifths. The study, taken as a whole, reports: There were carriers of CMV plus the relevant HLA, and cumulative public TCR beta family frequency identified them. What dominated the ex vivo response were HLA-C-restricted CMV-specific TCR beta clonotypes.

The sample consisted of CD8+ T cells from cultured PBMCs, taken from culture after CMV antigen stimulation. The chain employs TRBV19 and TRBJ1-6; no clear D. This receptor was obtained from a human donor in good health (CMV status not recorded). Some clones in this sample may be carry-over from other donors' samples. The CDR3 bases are TGTGCCAGTAGTCCCCAGGCGATGAATTCACCCCTCCACTTT. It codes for CASSPQAMNSPLHF. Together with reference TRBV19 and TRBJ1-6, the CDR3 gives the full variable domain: DGGITQSPKYLFRKEGQNVTLSCEQNLNHDAMYWYRQDPGQGLRLIYYSQIVNDFQKGDIAEGYSVSREKKESFPLTVTSAQKNPTAFYLCASSPQAMNSPLHFGNGTRLTVT.